This T cell receptor beta chain was sequenced for a study of CD8+ T cells in alopecia areata listed by TCRdb under 2018. With respect to the entire study: The treated patients took part in an open-label pilot trial in which moderate-to-severe alopecia areata was treated with oral tofacitinib at 5 to 10 mg twice daily. Tofacitinib was given for 6 to 18 months, followed by 6 months of follow-up off drug to assess delayed response and recurrence. In both human patients and the C3H/HeJ mouse model, the study applied high-throughput TCRbeta sequencing to look at T cell clonal expansion in alopecia areata. On the human side, TCRbeta sequencing was run on scalp tissue and on sorted CD4+ and CD8+ peripheral blood T cells from healthy controls and from alopecia areata patients with either patchy or totalis/universalis disease. Patients on tofacitinib were biopsied at baseline and after 4 and 24 weeks of treatment, and several of the patients also had a later scalp biopsy. Scalp clonality was compared among normal scalp (n=4), patchy alopecia areata scalp (n=8), and alopecia totalis/universalis scalp (n=8). RNA came from the PAXgene miRNA kit for fixed scalp, the miRNeasy kit for PBMCs, and the RNeasy kit for mouse skin. TCRbeta CDR3 regions were amplified by immunoSEQ multiplex PCR with 35 Vbeta forward and 13 Jbeta reverse primers.

Broader findings and caveats from the paper: Scalp TCR repertoire analysis is complicated because resident alphabeta T cells in normal human skin are also sequenced, whereas mouse skin is dominated by gammadelta T cells. Compared with mice, TCR sequences shared between patients were less clear, possibly partly because of HLA diversity across the patient population. Lesional scalp, especially in alopecia totalis/universalis, showed higher clonality and more expanded CD8+ clones than normal scalp, suggesting antigenic drive.

V gives up 4 bases and J gives up 1 base, and the segment between their germline ends measures 1 base. The germline V gene sets CDR1 to KGHSY and CDR2 to FQNENV. The CDR3 covers 11 residues, taking in both the cysteine and the phenylalanine. Only CDR3 DNA is held: 33 bases, read in frame from base 1. Library preparation was by the immunoSEQ multiplex PCR assay. For TCR sequencing, RNA was extracted from every sample and reverse transcribed into cDNA to serve as template. SuperScript III was used for first-strand cDNA synthesis, primed with a 2:1 mix of oligo-dT and random hexamers. A synthetic immune receptor repertoire was used to gauge amplification bias, and whatever bias remained was removed computationally. Concerning the study's data processing: Raw reads were preprocessed for error removal, and CDR3 was defined according to IMGT conventions as running from the conserved cysteine to phenylalanine. To get clonality, Shannon entropy was normalized by log2 of the number of productive unique TCRs and the result was subtracted from 1. Scalp TCRbeta sequences were cross-referenced with sorted blood CD4 and CD8 repertoires so that the CD4 or CD8 identity of scalp clones could be inferred. TCRdb obtained this table from immuneACCESS and retained in-frame rearrangements with V and J assigned. These tables miss some clones; where compared with another copy, unresolved V genes account for less than half of the shortfall, and the remainder is unexplained. For V, J and clone size, that table is used; D and trimming come from the DNA. This sample gives some 120,000 clones in total; over 50% of them show up just once. The top ten clonotypes cover 4.5% of the sample.

The meaning of the sample's time point label: baseline before oral tofacitinib. Lesional scalp punch biopsies and peripheral blood were obtained from alopecia areata patients. After PBMCs were isolated by density centrifugation and stained for CD3, CD4 and CD8, a FACSAria was used to sort CD4+ and CD8+ T cells. This clone was detected only a few times. This clone's antigen is unknown. Per-base quality was not reported, and no clone a single base away is much larger than it. The sequence links TRBV16 to TRBJ2-5; no D gene call is confident. This sequence originates from a human donor with alopecia areata. Sequencing was performed on CD4+ T cells sorted from blood, taken at week 0. Here is the DNA: TGTGCCAGCAGCCTCCAAGAGACCCAGTACTTC. This sequence encodes CASSLQETQYF.